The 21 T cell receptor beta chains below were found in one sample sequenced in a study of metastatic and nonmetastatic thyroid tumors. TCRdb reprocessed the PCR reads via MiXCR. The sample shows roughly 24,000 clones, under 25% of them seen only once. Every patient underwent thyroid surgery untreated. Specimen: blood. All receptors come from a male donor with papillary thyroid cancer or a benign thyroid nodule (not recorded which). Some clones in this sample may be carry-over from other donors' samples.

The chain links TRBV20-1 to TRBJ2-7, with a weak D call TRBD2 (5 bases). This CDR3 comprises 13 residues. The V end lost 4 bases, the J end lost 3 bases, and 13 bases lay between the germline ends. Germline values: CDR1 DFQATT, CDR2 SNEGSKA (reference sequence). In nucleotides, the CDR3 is TGCAGTGCTAATGGACTCCTTGACTACGAGCAGTACTTC. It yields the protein CSANGLLDYEQYF.

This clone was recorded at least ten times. Here the CDR3 reads CASSQVAGGSYNEQFF. CDR3 nucleotides: TGCGCCAGCAGCCAAGTTGCGGGAGGCTCCTACAATGAGCAGTTCTTC. The V and J genes are TRBV4-1 and TRBJ2-1; 8 positions agree with TRBD2. The CDR3 runs 16 residues. Germline trimming cut 1 base from V and 0 bases from J; bases unmatched to any gene: 2. The germline V gene has CDR1 MGHRA and CDR2 YSYEKL.

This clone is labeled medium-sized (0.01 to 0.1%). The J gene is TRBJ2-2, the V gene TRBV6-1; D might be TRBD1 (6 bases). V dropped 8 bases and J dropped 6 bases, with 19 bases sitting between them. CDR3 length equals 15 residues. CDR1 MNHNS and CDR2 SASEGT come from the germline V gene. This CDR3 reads CASLKAGAGAGELFF. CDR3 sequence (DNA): TGTGCCAGCCTTAAAGCAGGGGCCGGTGCCGGGGAGCTGTTTTTT.

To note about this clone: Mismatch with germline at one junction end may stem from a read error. The CDR3 is CASGTGAVANVLIF. The DNA of the CDR3 is TGTGCCAGCGGCACAGGGGCAGTGGCCAACGTCCTGATTTTC. The chain carries TRBV6-2 or TRBV6-3 and TRBJ2-6; 7 nucleotides match TRBD1. Germline CDR1 is MNHEY and CDR2 is SVGEGT. This CDR3 has 14 amino acids.

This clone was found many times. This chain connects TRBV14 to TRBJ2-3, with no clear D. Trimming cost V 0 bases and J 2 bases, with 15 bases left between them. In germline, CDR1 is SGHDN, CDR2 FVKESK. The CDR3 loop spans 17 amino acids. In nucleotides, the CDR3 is TGTGCCAGCAGCCAAGAATGGGCAGCTCCGGACACAGATACGCAGTATTTT. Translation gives CASSQEWAAPDTDTQYF.

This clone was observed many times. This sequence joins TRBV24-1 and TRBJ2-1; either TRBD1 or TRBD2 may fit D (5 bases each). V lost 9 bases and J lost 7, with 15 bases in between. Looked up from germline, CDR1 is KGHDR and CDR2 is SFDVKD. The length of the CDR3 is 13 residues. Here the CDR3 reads CATESPWGNEQFF. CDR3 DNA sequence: TGTGCCACCGAGTCGCCCTGGGGGAATGAGCAGTTCTTC.

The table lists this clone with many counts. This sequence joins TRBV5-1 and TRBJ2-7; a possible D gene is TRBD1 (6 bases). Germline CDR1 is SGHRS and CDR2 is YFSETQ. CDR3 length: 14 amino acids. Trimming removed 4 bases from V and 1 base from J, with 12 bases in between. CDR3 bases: TGCGCCAGCAGCCCTAACAGGGTTTCCTACGAGCAGTACTTC. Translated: CASSPNRVSYEQYF.

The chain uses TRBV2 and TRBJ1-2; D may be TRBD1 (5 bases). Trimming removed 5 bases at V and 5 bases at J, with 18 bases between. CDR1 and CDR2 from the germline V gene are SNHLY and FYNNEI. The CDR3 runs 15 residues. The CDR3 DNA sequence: TGTGCCAGCAGTCGCTCCGGGACGCCAAGATATGGCTACACCTTC. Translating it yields CASSRSGTPRYGYTF.

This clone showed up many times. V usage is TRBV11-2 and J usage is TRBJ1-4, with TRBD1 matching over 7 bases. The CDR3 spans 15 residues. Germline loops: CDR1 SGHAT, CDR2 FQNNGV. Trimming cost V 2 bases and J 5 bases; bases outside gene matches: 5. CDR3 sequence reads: CASSLSGQLNEKLFF. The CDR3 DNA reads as TGTGCCAGCAGCTTATCGGGACAGCTCAATGAAAAACTGTTTTTT.

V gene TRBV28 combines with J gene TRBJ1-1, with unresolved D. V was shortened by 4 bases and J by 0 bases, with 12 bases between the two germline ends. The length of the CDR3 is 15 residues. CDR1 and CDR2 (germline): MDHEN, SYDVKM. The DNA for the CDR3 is TGTGCCAGCAGTTATGACGGTTATGTGAACACTGAAGCTTTCTTT. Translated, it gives CASSYDGYVNTEAFF.

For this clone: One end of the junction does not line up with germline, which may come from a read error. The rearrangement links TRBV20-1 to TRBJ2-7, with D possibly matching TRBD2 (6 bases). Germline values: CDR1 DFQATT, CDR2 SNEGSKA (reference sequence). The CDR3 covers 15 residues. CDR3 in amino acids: CSSRVPTRAVHEQYF. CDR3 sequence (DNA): TGCAGTTCTAGAGTCCCGACTAGGGCGGTCCACGAGCAGTACTTC.

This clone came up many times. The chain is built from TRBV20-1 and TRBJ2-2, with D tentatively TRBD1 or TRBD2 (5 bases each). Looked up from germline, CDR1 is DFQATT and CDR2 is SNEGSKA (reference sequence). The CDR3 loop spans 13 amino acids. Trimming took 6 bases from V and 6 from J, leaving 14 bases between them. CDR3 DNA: TGCAGTGCGCCTGCGAGGGGAGCCGGGGAGCTGTTTTTT. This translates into CSAPARGAGELFF.

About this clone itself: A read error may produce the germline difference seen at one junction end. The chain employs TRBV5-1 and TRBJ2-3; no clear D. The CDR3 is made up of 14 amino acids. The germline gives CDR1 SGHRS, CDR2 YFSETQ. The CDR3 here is CASSLFQNTDTQYF. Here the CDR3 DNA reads TGCGCCAGCAGCTTGTTTCAGAACACAGATACTCAGTATTTT.

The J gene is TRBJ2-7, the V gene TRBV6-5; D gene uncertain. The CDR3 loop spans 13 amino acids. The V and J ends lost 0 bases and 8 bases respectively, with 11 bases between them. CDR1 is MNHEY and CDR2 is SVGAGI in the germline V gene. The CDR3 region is CASSYSISCQQYF. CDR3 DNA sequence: TGTGCCAGCAGTTACTCGATCTCTTGCCAGCAGTACTTC.

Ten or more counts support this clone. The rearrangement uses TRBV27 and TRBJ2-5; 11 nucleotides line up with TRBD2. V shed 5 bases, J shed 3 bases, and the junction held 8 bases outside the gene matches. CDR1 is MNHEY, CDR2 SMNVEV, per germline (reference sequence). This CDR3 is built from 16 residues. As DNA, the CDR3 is TGTGCCAGCAGTGTAGTAGCGGGAGGGCCAGAAGAGACCCAGTACTTC. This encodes CASSVVAGGPEETQYF.

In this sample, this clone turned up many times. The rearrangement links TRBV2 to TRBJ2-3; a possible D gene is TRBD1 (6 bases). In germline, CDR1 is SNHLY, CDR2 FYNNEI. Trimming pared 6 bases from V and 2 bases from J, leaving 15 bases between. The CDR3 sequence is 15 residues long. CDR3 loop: CASSPGTRNTDTQYF. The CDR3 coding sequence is TGTGCCAGCAGCCCCGGGACAAGAAACACAGATACGCAGTATTTT.

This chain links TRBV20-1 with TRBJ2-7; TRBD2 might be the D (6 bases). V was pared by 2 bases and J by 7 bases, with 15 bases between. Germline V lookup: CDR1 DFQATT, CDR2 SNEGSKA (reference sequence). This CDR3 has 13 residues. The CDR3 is CSARSATGGEQYF. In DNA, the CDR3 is TGCAGTGCTAGAAGTGCGACCGGGGGAGAGCAGTACTTC.

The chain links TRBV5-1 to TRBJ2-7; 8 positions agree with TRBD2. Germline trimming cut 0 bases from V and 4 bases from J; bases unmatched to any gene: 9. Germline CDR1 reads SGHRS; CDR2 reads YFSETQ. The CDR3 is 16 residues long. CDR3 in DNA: TGCGCCAGCAGCTTGGCCGGGACTAGAGTGCTTTACGAGCAGTACTTC. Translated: CASSLAGTRVLYEQYF.

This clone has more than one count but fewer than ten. The CDR3 sequence: CASIPVHRDGGNEQFF. The CDR3, as DNA: TGTGCCAGCATACCCGTTCACCGGGACGGGGGTAATGAGCAGTTCTTC. The chain recombines TRBV6-2 or TRBV6-3 with TRBJ2-1; a possible D gene is TRBD2 (6 bases). Germline V CDR1 and CDR2: MNHEY, SVGEGT. V was shortened by 7 bases and J by 7 bases, with 23 bases between the two germline ends. The CDR3 extends over 16 amino acids.

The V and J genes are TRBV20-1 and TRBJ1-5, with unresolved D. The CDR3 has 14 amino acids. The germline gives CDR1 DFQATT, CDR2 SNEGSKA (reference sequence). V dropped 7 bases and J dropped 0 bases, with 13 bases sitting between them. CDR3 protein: CSVAREHSNQPQHF. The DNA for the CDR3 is TGCAGTGTAGCGAGGGAACATAGCAATCAGCCCCAGCATTTT.

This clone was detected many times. CDR3 DNA: TGTGCCATCAGTGATAGGATAGCGGGAGGGCCTAGTGAGCAGTACTTC. Protein sequence: CAISDRIAGGPSEQYF. This sequence joins TRBV10-3 and TRBJ2-7, with TRBD2 matching over 11 bases. The CDR3 is made up of 16 amino acids. Germline V gives CDR1 ENHRY, CDR2 SYGVKD. The J segment lost 7 bases and the V segment lost 3 bases, leaving 11 bases of the junction unmatched.